This T cell receptor beta chain was sequenced in a study of blood T cell repertoires in COVID-19. In the original processing: Reference gene primer amplification gave estimated nucleated cell counts. The table came from immunoSEQ multiplex PCR; TCRdb's copy has only in-frame clones and leaves some out. V and J calls and clone size come straight from that table; D and trimming were deduced from the DNA. The data show 270,000 or so clones, more than 65% seen once. The germline gives CDR1 KGHSH, CDR2 LQKENI. V gave up 3 bases and J gave up 3 bases, with 11 bases separating them. This CDR3 is built from 15 residues.

The sample consisted of PBMCs or T cells enriched from blood (not recorded which). This clonotype was sampled from a man aged 50-59 years who had recovered from COVID-19. The chain employs TRBV18 and TRBJ1-4; D not certain. In nucleotides, the CDR3 is TGTGCCAGCTCACCCTCAGGTCCCCCTAATGAAAAACTGTTTTTT. It yields the protein CASSPSGPPNEKLFF.